This TCR beta chain was found in a study of control samples from healthy donors and cancer patients. Germline CDR1 and CDR2: LGHDT and YNNKEL (reference sequence). This CDR3 region has 13 residues. After removal of 8 bases from V and 3 bases from J, the junction contained 1 base not matched to a gene. Sequencing used immunoSEQ multiplex PCR; TCRdb keeps in-frame clones, though not all of them. This repertoire shows about 34,000 clones, about 85% found once; its top ten account for about 1.6%. This chain joins TRBV3-1 (or the pseudogene TRBV3-2) and TRBJ2-5, with 12 nucleotides matching TRBD2. Sequencing input: PBMCs. This clonotype was obtained from a woman in her forties with lung cancer. The CDR3 region is CASRLAGEETQYF. The DNA for the CDR3 is TGTGCCAGCCGACTAGCGGGGGAAGAGACCCAGTACTTC.